The clone carrying this T cell receptor beta chain was seen a few times. Its specificity is not known. The germline gives CDR1 SGHTA, CDR2 FQGNSA. CDR3 length: 15 residues. The ends were cut back, 4 bases at V and 6 bases at J, with 16 bases in the middle. The source of the sample is a study of T cell responses to AZD1222 COVID-19 vaccine. For the study at large: Whether given at about 4 or about 12 weeks, second doses were pooled. General study points: White British ancestry dominated among donors, who included more females, and clonal diversity was possibly underestimated. Among vaccine-associated CD4 TCRs, coverage spanned spike, with dominance at 160-218 and 743-854. Unmutated variant regions are reportedly targeted by nearly half of spike-specific TCRs.

Sequencing used immunoSEQ multiplex PCR; TCRdb keeps in-frame clones, though not all of them. The sample shows tens of thousands of clones, roughly 90% of them seen only once. V gene TRBV7-2 combines with J gene TRBJ1-5; D is unresolved. The material sequenced was peripheral blood, taken on day 0 of AZD1222 vaccination. This receptor was obtained from an adult in good health. The CDR3 region is CASSSGGRVLQPQHF. CDR3 DNA sequence: TGTGCCAGCAGCTCGGGCGGGAGGGTCCTTCAGCCCCAGCATTTT.